This record covers a single T cell receptor beta chain. Naivety among CD8 cells was defined by CD45RO negativity and positive CCR7 selection, thereby excluding terminally differentiated effector memory CD45RA+ cells. This entry belongs to a study of shared clonotypes between healthy human individuals. Turning to the study itself: Donors had three CD4 naive, three CD4 memory, two CD8 naive and one CD8 memory plate apiece.

Some clones are missing from TCRdb's copy, which holds only in-frame ones; the method was immunoSEQ multiplex PCR. The sample carries about 2.1 million clones, 85% to 95% recorded once. Deletions cut 1 base from V and 3 bases from J, with 16 bases between. CDR1 SQVTM and CDR2 ANQGSEA come from the germline V gene. CDR3 size: 16 residues. The clonotype was recovered from a man between 18 and 35 years old in good health. Some clones in this sample may be carry-over from other donors' samples. Material for sequencing was naive CD8+ T cells from PBMCs. V usage is TRBV29-1 and J usage is TRBJ1-3, with D maybe TRBD1 (6 bases). DNA for the CDR3: TGCAGCGTTGAAGGGTTCTGGGGGGCAGATGGAAACACCATATATTTT. This encodes CSVEGFWGADGNTIYF. The entire variable domain, with the rest obtained from reference TRBV29-1 and TRBJ1-3, is as follows: SAVISQKPSRDICQRGTSLTIQCQVDSQVTMMFWYRQQPGQSLTLIATANQGSEATYESGFVIDKFPISRPNLTFSTLTVSNMSPEDSSIYLCSVEGFWGADGNTIYFGEGSWLTVV.